These 9 T cell receptor beta chains share one sample of origin, sequenced in a study of Graves' ophthalmopathy and Graves' hyperthyroidism. Amplification from RNA transcripts yielded the TCR beta CDR3 regions. In the first round, RT-PCR was carried out with HTBI primers, and a multiplex PCR formed the second round. MiXCR, applied by TCRdb to the multiplex PCR reads, yields one record per CDR3 protein. This sample has 400,000 to 450,000 distinct CDR3 sequences, with 20% to 25% found just once. What was sequenced was peripheral blood. These receptors came from a young woman with stable Graves' hyperthyroidism.

This clonotype was seen a few times. The CDR3 bases are TGCAGTGCTGTCTCGATTCGGGGACGGAATAATTCACCCCTCCACTTT. Translating gives CSAVSIRGRNNSPLHF. J is TRBJ1-6 and V is TRBV20-1; tentative D call: TRBD1 (5 bases). CDR3 length: 16 amino acids. Per germline, CDR1 DFQATT and CDR2 SNEGSKA (reference sequence). Trimming removed 5 bases from V and 5 bases from J, with 19 bases in between.

This clonotype occurred a few times. This chain joins TRBV6-1 and TRBJ2-7; TRBD1 is a possible D gene (5 bases). This CDR3 is 14 amino acids long. Germline CDR1 is MNHNS and CDR2 is SASEGT. V gave up 2 bases and J gave up 0 bases, with 8 bases separating them. The chain's CDR3 is CASSEQTVSYEQYF. The CDR3 DNA reads as TGTGCCAGCAGTGAACAGACAGTCTCCTACGAGCAGTACTTC.

This clonotype has ten or more counts. J is TRBJ1-1 and V is TRBV6-1, with TRBD1 identical over 7 bases. The ends lost 5 bases at V and 0 bases at J; junction bases unmatched: 6. From germline, CDR1 is MNHNS and CDR2 SASEGT. The CDR3 contains 15 residues. This CDR3 reads CASSTQGTVNTEAFF. CDR3 in DNA: TGTGCCAGCAGTACACAGGGGACGGTGAACACTGAAGCTTTCTTT.

As to this clonotype: This could be a read error, since a much larger clone is one nucleotide away. The chain recombines TRBV10-3 with TRBJ2-5; D gene ambiguous. Germline lookup yields CDR1 ENHRY and CDR2 SYGVKD. The CDR3 contains 13 residues. This chain's CDR3 is CTIRPEIQETQYF. The CDR3 coding sequence is TGTACCATCAGGCCGGAGATCCAAGAGACCCAGTACTTC.

This clonotype was counted between two and nine times. The gene calls are TRBV5-1 and TRBJ2-7; D unclear. This CDR3 has 14 residues. CDR1 is SGHRS, CDR2 YFSETQ, per germline. Trimming pared 0 bases from V and 5 bases from J, leaving 12 bases between. The CDR3 region has the DNA TGCGCCAGCAGCTTGGGTCGACGTCAGGACGAGCAGTACTTC. Protein product: CASSLGRRQDEQYF.

This clonotype was found many times. This chain connects TRBV6-2 or TRBV6-3 to TRBJ2-5, with D perhaps TRBD2 (5 bases). Per the germline V gene, CDR1 is MNHEY and CDR2 is SVGEGT. The CDR3 runs to 17 residues. V gave up 8 bases and J gave up 1 base, with 23 bases separating them. Here the CDR3 DNA reads TGTGCCAGCGGCTCGTATCTGGGAGAGAGAACCCAAGAGACCCAGTACTTC. This encodes CASGSYLGERTQETQYF.

This chain connects TRBV20-1 to TRBJ2-5; no firm D call. Per the germline V gene, CDR1 is DFQATT and CDR2 is SNEGSKA (reference sequence). The CDR3 sequence is 12 residues long. Trimming took 0 bases from V and 2 from J, leaving 4 bases between them. DNA for the CDR3: TGCAGTGCTAGAGATTTGCAAGAGACCCAGTACTTC. It codes for CSARDLQETQYF.

This sequence joins TRBV2 and TRBJ1-1; possible D gene TRBD1, 5 bases. The ends were cut back, 8 bases at V and 0 bases at J, with 10 bases in the middle. The CDR3 is 13 amino acids. CDR1 and CDR2 from the germline V gene are SNHLY and FYNNEI. The CDR3 DNA reads as TGTGCCAGCCCCGGGGGGGTGAACACTGAAGCTTTCTTT. It codes for CASPGGVNTEAFF.

This clonotype has only a few counts. This chain links TRBV30 with TRBJ2-1; possibly TRBD2 for D (6 bases). Germline CDR1 GTSNPN, CDR2 SVGIG (reference sequence). CDR3 length equals 14 residues. Trimming shortened V by 5 bases and J by 2 bases, and 13 bases separated the two germline ends. The CDR3 DNA reads as TGTGCCTGGGGGGACTCGGGCACCTACAATGAGCAGTTCTTC. Translated: CAWGDSGTYNEQFF.